One and the same sample provided the 28 T cell receptor beta chains below, sequenced in a study of CD8 T cells in ankylosing spondylitis. Each CDR3 protein is one row after TCRdb ran MiXCR on the 5' RACE reads. The table lists about 360,000 distinct CDR3 sequences, 20% to 25% of them singletons. Source material: blood, either unsorted or a sorted T cell fraction (not recorded which). These receptors came from a male donor with ankylosing spondylitis or in good health (not recorded which).

This chain uses TRBV19 with TRBJ2-2, with TRBD2 as a possible D gene (5 bases). Germline CDR1 LNHDA, CDR2 SQIVND (reference sequence). The CDR3 covers 14 residues. Trimming removed 7 bases from V and 7 bases from J, with 16 bases in between. The CDR3: CASTPGAGIGELFF. The CDR3 DNA is TGTGCCAGTACCCCTGGTGCCGGGATCGGGGAGCTGTTTTTT. The complete variable domain, with remaining parts taken from reference TRBV19 and TRBJ2-2, reads DGGITQSPKYLFRKEGQNVTLSCEQNLNHDAMYWYRQDPGQGLRLIYYSQIVNDFQKGDIAEGYSVSREKKESFPLTVTSAQKNPTAFYLCASTPGAGIGELFFGEGSRLTVL.

The gene calls are TRBV29-1 and TRBJ2-7; possible D gene TRBD2, 6 bases. Germline CDR1 and CDR2: SQVTM and ANQGSEA. This CDR3 is 13 amino acids long. The V and J ends lost 0 bases and 4 bases respectively, with 10 bases between them. The CDR3 spells CSVEEEGTYEQYF. CDR3 nucleotides: TGCAGCGTTGAAGAGGAGGGAACGTACGAGCAGTACTTC.

This chain uses TRBV7-9 with TRBJ2-3; no clear D gene. This CDR3 spans 17 amino acids. V lost 1 base and J lost 4, with 18 bases in between. CDR1 SEHNR and CDR2 FQNEAQ come from the germline V gene (reference sequence). As DNA, the CDR3 is TGTGCCAGCAGCTTAGGGATTGGCGGAAGATACGCAGATACGCAGTATTTT. As protein: CASSLGIGGRYADTQYF.

Only a few counts were recorded for this clonotype. The chain couples TRBV12-3 or TRBV12-4 to TRBJ2-7, with D hard to call. V lost 2 bases to trimming and J lost 2 bases, with 7 bases between them. The CDR3 covers 13 residues. CDR3 in DNA: TGTGCCAGCAGTTTACCTGATGCCTACGAGCAGTACTTC. Protein sequence: CASSLPDAYEQYF.

This clonotype has only a few counts. The chain links TRBV10-3 to TRBJ2-1; 7 bases are shared with TRBD2. Germline CDR1 reads ENHRY; CDR2 reads SYGVKD. Trimming at V came to 10 bases and at J to 6 bases, leaving 6 bases not matched to a gene. The CDR3 extends over 12 amino acids. The CDR3 region has the DNA TGTGCCACCGGGACTACGGGCAATGAGCAGTTCTTC. It translates to CATGTTGNEQFF.

This clonotype was observed many times. The rearrangement links TRBV12-3 or TRBV12-4 to TRBJ2-7, with a tentative D call TRBD1 (5 bases). Between the trimmed V and J ends, which lost 3 bases and 3 bases, there was a span of 15 bases. The CDR3 totals 15 residues. The CDR3 DNA is TGTGCCAGCAGTTTCGGGCAGGGTGGATTCTACGAGCAGTACTTC. Translated: CASSFGQGGFYEQYF.

V usage is TRBV28 and J usage is TRBJ2-5; the match to TRBD2 covers 8 bases. V was clipped by 7 bases and J by 2 bases; unmatched bases: 9. The CDR3 sequence is 15 residues long. Germline CDR1 reads MDHEN; CDR2 reads SYDVKM. CDR3 sequence reads: CASMALLAEQETQYF. DNA of the CDR3: TGTGCCAGCATGGCTTTACTAGCGGAGCAAGAGACCCAGTACTTC.

This clonotype has a handful of counts. The chain links TRBV27 to TRBJ2-4; 9 bases line up with TRBD1. The germline V gene has CDR1 MNHEY and CDR2 SMNVEV (reference sequence). The V gene end was trimmed by 4 bases and the J gene end by 8 bases; junction bases not matched to a gene: 6. There are 14 residues in the CDR3. The CDR3 protein is CASSSGDRVDIQYF. The CDR3 nucleotides are TGTGCCAGCAGTTCGGGGGACAGGGTTGACATTCAGTACTTC.

This clonotype was observed a handful of times. The chain has TRBV3-1 and TRBJ2-3, with 9 bases lining up with TRBD2. This CDR3 spans 19 amino acids. J lost 0 bases, V lost 3 bases, and 13 bases had no gene match. In germline, CDR1 is LGHDT, CDR2 YNNKEL (reference sequence). The CDR3 spells CASSQEAGGPTTSTDTQYF. The CDR3 nucleotides read TGTGCCAGCAGCCAGGAAGCGGGGGGCCCAACCACTAGCACAGATACGCAGTATTTT.

The sample holds a few counts of this clonotype. The V and J genes are TRBV12-3 or TRBV12-4 and TRBJ2-2; D possibly corresponds to TRBD2 (5 bases). The CDR3 consists of 16 residues. V gave up 3 bases and J gave up 2 bases, with 13 bases separating them. CDR3 in DNA: TGTGCCAGCAGTTTGATCCGAGCGGTAAACACCGGGGAGCTGTTTTTT. It specifies CASSLIRAVNTGELFF.

This clonotype was recorded a few times. The chain uses TRBV5-1 and TRBJ2-2; D is ambiguous. Germline V gives CDR1 SGHRS, CDR2 YFSETQ. The germline V and J ends were trimmed by 2 bases and 4 bases, with 15 bases remaining between them. The CDR3 totals 16 residues. The CDR3 DNA reads as TGCGCCAGCAGCTTCGTTATGGAATACACCACCGGGGAGCTGTTTTTT. Translation: CASSFVMEYTTGELFF.

This clonotype has just a few counts. The chain couples TRBV10-3 to TRBJ2-3; D might be TRBD1 or TRBD2, each matching 5 bases. The CDR3 totals 13 residues. Deletions cut 5 bases from V and 0 bases from J, with 6 bases between. The V gene's germline CDR1 is ENHRY and CDR2 SYGVKD. The CDR3 DNA sequence: TGTGCCATCAGTAGGGACAGCACAGATACGCAGTATTTT. Protein: CAISRDSTDTQYF.

The chain combines TRBV20-1 with TRBJ1-4; tentative D call: TRBD1 (6 bases). The V and J ends lost 5 bases and 6 bases respectively, with 16 bases between them. Germline CDR1 reads DFQATT; CDR2 reads SNEGSKA (reference sequence). The CDR3 is 14 residues long. The CDR3 nucleotides are TGCAGTGCTCTACAGGGCTGGGGGGATGAAAAACTGTTTTTT. It translates to CSALQGWGDEKLFF.

This chain connects TRBV7-7 to TRBJ2-1; 9 bases match TRBD2. This CDR3 contains 14 residues. Losses at the gene ends were 4 bases for V and 5 bases for J; bases not matched to a gene: 3. Germline V gene data show CDR1 as SSHAT and CDR2 as FNYEAQ (reference sequence). In DNA, the CDR3 is TGTGCCAGCAGCTCTCTAGCGGGAAACAATGAGCAGTTCTTC. Protein product: CASSSLAGNNEQFF.

This clonotype has just one count. V and J are TRBV29-1 and TRBJ2-2; a weak D match, TRBD2 (5 bases). Germline CDR1 SQVTM, CDR2 ANQGSEA. V was pared by 7 bases and J by 6 bases, with 9 bases between. The CDR3 extends over 11 amino acids. In nucleotides, the CDR3 is TGCAGCGCGATGGAGGCCGGGGAGCTGTTTTTT. Protein sequence: CSAMEAGELFF.

The chain combines TRBV30 with TRBJ1-1; no firm D call. The germline V gene encodes CDR1 GTSNPN and CDR2 SVGIG (reference sequence). The CDR3 is 13 amino acids. V gave up 8 bases and J gave up 4 bases, with 17 bases separating them. CDR3 in DNA: TGTGCCCGTACAGAAACTCGAACCACTGAAGCTTTCTTT. It encodes CARTETRTTEAFF.

The chain has TRBV27 and TRBJ2-1, with TRBD2 matching over 14 bases. V lost 6 bases to trimming and J lost 9 bases; unmatched junction nucleotides: 4. The CDR3 totals 14 residues. Germline V gene data show CDR1 as MNHEY and CDR2 as SMNVEV (reference sequence). The CDR3 coding sequence is TGTGCCAGCAGGACTAGCGGGGGGGCCGCTGAGCAGTTCTTC. This encodes CASRTSGGAAEQFF.

V is TRBV29-1 and J is TRBJ1-4; D perhaps matches TRBD1 (5 bases). Trimming left V 7 bases short and J 5 bases short, with 14 bases between. The CDR3 covers 13 residues. Germline CDR1 reads SQVTM; CDR2 reads ANQGSEA. CDR3 residues: CSGKTAWNEKLFF. CDR3 DNA: TGCAGCGGAAAGACAGCCTGGAATGAAAAACTGTTTTTT.

The table lists this clonotype with a few counts. The rearrangement joins TRBV6-5 to TRBJ2-2; D is ambiguous. Germline CDR1 is MNHEY and CDR2 is SVGAGI. V was clipped by 6 bases and J by 7 bases, with 9 bases between them. The CDR3 is 12 amino acids. The CDR3 DNA sequence: TGTGCCAGCAGGCCCATGGGCGGGGAGCTGTTTTTT. This translates into CASRPMGGELFF.

The chain uses TRBV12-3 or TRBV12-4 and TRBJ2-2; TRBD1 is a possible D gene (6 bases). Between the trimmed V and J ends, which lost 4 bases and 2 bases, there was a span of 11 bases. This CDR3 region has 15 residues. This chain's CDR3 is CASSSQGHNTGELFF. CDR3 coding DNA: TGTGCCAGCAGTTCACAGGGACATAACACCGGGGAGCTGTTTTTT.

In its sample, this clonotype was seen many times. This chain uses TRBV29-1 with TRBJ2-7, with 7 bases lining up with TRBD1. The CDR3 length is 13 residues. The germline V gene encodes CDR1 SQVTM and CDR2 ANQGSEA. Trimming at V came to 6 bases and at J to 0 bases, leaving 5 bases not matched to a gene. CDR3 sequence reads: CSVEQGNSYEQYF. Written as DNA, the CDR3 is TGCAGCGTAGAACAGGGGAACTCCTACGAGCAGTACTTC.

This clonotype was seen a few times. The rearrangement uses TRBV20-1 and TRBJ2-7, with 7 bases aligning to TRBD1. There are 14 residues in the CDR3. The junction had 7 bases not matched to a gene; V was cut back by 0 bases and J by 5 bases. Per the germline V gene, CDR1 is DFQATT and CDR2 is SNEGSKA (reference sequence). CDR3 DNA: TGCAGTGCTAGAGATCGACAGGGAAATAACGAGCAGTACTTC. Its protein is CSARDRQGNNEQYF.

This clonotype was counted between two and nine times. This chain uses TRBV28 with TRBJ2-6; D is possibly TRBD2 (6 bases). V was shortened by 2 bases and J by 5 bases, with 7 bases between the two germline ends. The CDR3 spans 14 residues. CDR1 and CDR2 (germline): MDHEN, SYDVKM. The CDR3 coding sequence is TGTGCCAGCAGTTTAGCGGGGAGGGCCAACGTCCTGACTTTC. Translating it yields CASSLAGRANVLTF.

In this sample, this clonotype turned up a few times. A junction end diverges from the germline sequence, so it may reflect a read error. The genes are TRBV7-7 and TRBJ2-3; perhaps TRBD1 as D (6 bases). The V gene's germline CDR1 is SSHAT and CDR2 FNYEAQ (reference sequence). This CDR3 has 14 amino acids. The CDR3 bases are TGTGCTAGCAGGGGTTCAGGGGTCACAGATACGCAGTATTTT. It codes for CASRGSGVTDTQYF.

In this sample, this clonotype turned up a few times. This chain joins TRBV27 and TRBJ2-5, with no clear D. The CDR3 runs to 14 residues. V lost 5 bases and J 0 bases, leaving 10 bases between the germline ends. Germline-derived CDR1 and CDR2 are MNHEY and SMNVEV (reference sequence). The CDR3 loop is CASSPGVNQETQYF. CDR3 coding DNA: TGTGCCAGCAGTCCAGGCGTCAACCAAGAGACCCAGTACTTC.

The genes are TRBV7-9 and TRBJ2-7, with TRBD1 identical over 8 bases. The CDR3 loop spans 14 amino acids. The V gene's germline CDR1 is SEHNR and CDR2 FQNEAQ (reference sequence). Unmatched junction bases numbered 8, after V lost 6 bases and J lost 4 bases. CDR3 coding DNA: TGTGCCAGCAGAACTCTGACAGGGGATTACGAGCAGTACTTC. It codes for CASRTLTGDYEQYF. The full variable domain, in which reference TRBV7-9 and TRBJ2-7 provide the parts outside the CDR3, is DTGVSQNPRHKITKRGQNVTFRCDPISEHNRLYWYRQTLGQGPEFLTYFQNEAQLEKSRLLSDRFSAERPKGSFSTLEIQRTEQGDSAMYLCASRTLTGDYEQYFGPGTRLTVT.

The V call is TRBV30, the J call TRBJ2-7; the match to TRBD1 covers 7 bases. The length of the CDR3 is 14 residues. Germline loops: CDR1 GTSNPN, CDR2 SVGIG (reference sequence). The V gene end was trimmed by 5 bases and the J gene end by 5 bases; junction bases not matched to a gene: 12. CDR3 loop: CAWDHEGASDEQYF. The DNA for the CDR3 is TGTGCCTGGGATCATGAGGGGGCTTCCGACGAGCAGTACTTC.

This clonotype turned up a few times. The J gene is TRBJ2-5, the V gene TRBV12-3 or TRBV12-4; 8 positions match TRBD2. V dropped 3 bases and J dropped 5; count of bases not matched to a gene: 8. The length of the CDR3 is 15 residues. The CDR3 protein is CASSLIGGAGETQYF. The CDR3 DNA sequence: TGTGCCAGCAGTTTGATCGGGGGGGCCGGGGAGACCCAGTACTTC.